One and the same sample provided the 20 T cell receptor beta chains below, sequenced in a study of blood T cell repertoires in COVID-19. The protocol was immunoSEQ multiplex PCR, while the TCRdb copy is restricted to in-frame clones and leaves out a portion. This sample has 300,000 to 350,000 clones, with 87% found just once. Sequencing input: peripheral blood. The receptors come from a young man with COVID-19, enrolled during active disease.

This chain uses TRBV20-1 with TRBJ1-1; the D is unclear. This CDR3 is built from 11 residues. The V gene's germline CDR1 is DFQATT and CDR2 SNEGSKA (reference sequence). Trimming cost V 6 bases and J 11 bases, with 16 bases left between them. CDR3 DNA: TGCAGTGCGCGAACCTCGGAGACGGCTTTCTTT. Translation gives CSARTSETAFF.

CDR3 bases: TGTGCCAGCAGCCGCCGGGACTCAGCCACAGATACGCAGTATTTT. Protein product: CASSRRDSATDTQYF. The chain links TRBV11-2 to TRBJ2-3, with D maybe TRBD2 (6 bases). The CDR3 runs to 15 residues. CDR1 and CDR2 from the germline V gene are SGHAT and FQNNGV. Trimming took off 5 bases at V and 2 bases at J, with 14 bases between the two ends. Based on the CDR3 plus reference TRBV11-2 and TRBJ2-3, the full variable domain is EAGVAQSPRYKIIEKRQSVAFWCNPISGHATLYWYQQILGQGPKLLIQFQNNGVVDDSQLPKDRFSAERLKGVDSTLKIQPAKLEDSAVYLCASSRRDSATDTQYFGPGTRLTVL.

V gene TRBV28 combines with J gene TRBJ2-1; the match to TRBD2 covers 11 bases. CDR3 length: 15 amino acids. V was clipped by 6 bases and J by 3 bases; unmatched bases: 4. CDR1 and CDR2 from the germline V gene are MDHEN and SYDVKM. The CDR3 coding sequence is TGTGCCAGCAGCTTACTAGCGGGAGTCTACAATGAGCAGTTCTTC. Translation gives CASSLLAGVYNEQFF. Filled out from reference TRBV28 and TRBJ2-1, the complete variable domain reads DVKVTQSSRYLVKRTGEKVFLECVQDMDHENMFWYRQDPGLGLRLIYFSYDVKMKEKGDIPEGYSVSREKKERFSLILESASTNQTSMYLCASSLLAGVYNEQFFGPGTRLTVL.

The chain uses TRBV6-2 or TRBV6-3 and TRBJ2-7; D uncertain. Germline CDR1 and CDR2: MNHEY and SVGEGT. CDR3 length: 12 amino acids. Trimming pared 2 bases from V and 7 bases from J, leaving 9 bases between. CDR3: CASSYAAEEQYF. The DNA for the CDR3 is TGTGCCAGCAGTTACGCGGCAGAAGAGCAGTACTTC.

The gene calls are TRBV6-2 or TRBV6-3 and TRBJ1-2; D is possibly TRBD1 (6 bases). Germline V lookup: CDR1 MNHEY, CDR2 SVGEGT. This CDR3 has 14 amino acids. The V end lost 5 bases, the J end lost 3 bases, and 13 bases lay between the germline ends. In nucleotides, the CDR3 is TGTGCCAGCAGTAACCGAGCAGGGGACTATGGCTACACCTTC. This gives the protein CASSNRAGDYGYTF.

In its sample, this clone was seen once. V is TRBV28 and J is TRBJ1-2; 7 bases fit TRBD1. V shed 5 bases and J 5 bases; nucleotides not matched to a gene: 5. The germline V gene has CDR1 MDHEN and CDR2 SYDVKM. The CDR3 is made up of 13 amino acids. The CDR3 protein is CASSMGQPYGYTF. In nucleotides, the CDR3 is TGTGCCAGCAGTATGGGACAGCCGTATGGCTACACCTTC.

The chain carries TRBV5-1 and TRBJ2-7, with 9 bases matching TRBD1. The CDR3 length is 14 residues. Germline CDR1 reads SGHRS; CDR2 reads YFSETQ. With V trimmed by 3 bases and J by 3 bases, 4 bases remained unmatched. The CDR3 DNA reads as TGCGCCAGCAGCTGGGACAGGGATCTCTACGAGCAGTACTTC. Its protein is CASSWDRDLYEQYF. Looking up the rest from reference TRBV5-1 and TRBJ2-7 gives the full variable domain: KAGVTQTPRYLIKTRGQQVTLSCSPISGHRSVSWYQQTPGQGLQFLFEYFSETQRNKGNFPGRFSGRQFSNSRSEMNVSTLELGDSALYLCASSWDRDLYEQYFGPGTRLTVT.

The CDR3 DNA is TGTGCCACCAGTGGCGGCGACGGACAGGGATACTACGAGCAGTACTTC. Its protein is CATSGGDGQGYYEQYF. The chain has TRBV24-1 and TRBJ2-7, with 8 nucleotides matching TRBD1. Germline CDR1 is KGHDR and CDR2 is SFDVKD. The length of the CDR3 is 16 residues. V gave up 5 bases and J gave up 3 bases; unmatched junction bases: 11.

J is TRBJ1-5 and V is TRBV28; the match to TRBD1 covers 8 bases. Trimming removed 4 bases from V and 1 base from J; junction bases left unmatched: 6. The V gene's germline CDR1 is MDHEN and CDR2 SYDVKM. The CDR3 is 16 residues long. CDR3 nucleotides: TGTGCCAGCAGTTCCCTGAACAGGGGGAGCAATCAGCCCCAGCATTTT. It is translated as CASSSLNRGSNQPQHF.

The V and J genes are TRBV6-5 and TRBJ2-1; possibly TRBD1 for D (6 bases). Trimming took off 0 bases at V and 3 bases at J, with 12 bases between the two ends. CDR3 length: 16 residues. CDR1 and CDR2 (germline): MNHEY, SVGAGI. The CDR3 DNA reads as TGTGCCAGCAGTTACTCGTCGACCAGGGGCTACAATGAGCAGTTCTTC. Translating it yields CASSYSSTRGYNEQFF.

The rearrangement links TRBV24-1 to TRBJ2-2; 8 bases are a match to TRBD1. Trimming removed 4 bases from V and 5 bases from J; junction bases left unmatched: 8. The length of the CDR3 is 16 residues. In germline, CDR1 is KGHDR, CDR2 SFDVKD. The CDR3 DNA follows: TGTGCCACCAGTGACTGGAAAACAGGGGGGACCGGGGAGCTGTTTTTT. Its translation: CATSDWKTGGTGELFF.

This clone was seen just once. The chain has TRBV7-3 and TRBJ2-1, with 8 bases matching TRBD1. V trimming: 0 bases; J trimming: 3 bases; junction bases outside the gene matches: 4. This CDR3 contains 16 residues. Germline lookup yields CDR1 SGHTA and CDR2 FQGTGA. Here the CDR3 DNA reads TGTGCCAGCAGCTTAACAGACAGGGGCTTCTACAATGAGCAGTTCTTC. Translation: CASSLTDRGFYNEQFF. The whole variable domain, filled in from reference TRBV7-3 and TRBJ2-1, reads GAGVSQTPSNKVTEKGKYVELRCDPISGHTALYWYRQSLGQGPEFLIYFQGTGAADDSGLPNDRFFAVRPEGSVSTLKIQRTERGDSAVYLCASSLTDRGFYNEQFFGPGTRLTVL.

This CDR3 is CASSSPRDMNTEAFF. CDR3 nucleotide sequence: TGTGCCAGCAGCTCCCCCAGGGATATGAACACTGAAGCTTTCTTT. This chain joins TRBV5-4 and TRBJ1-1, with D possibly TRBD1 on 5 matching bases. The ends were cut back, 3 bases at V and 0 bases at J, with 12 bases in the middle. The CDR3 sequence is 15 residues long. CDR1 SGHNT and CDR2 YYREEE come from the germline V gene (reference sequence).

The chain employs TRBV7-8 and TRBJ1-3; weak D call: TRBD1 (5 bases). The CDR3 sequence is 18 residues long. The V gene's germline CDR1 is SGHVS and CDR2 FQNEAQ. Trimming removed 0 bases from V and 0 bases from J, with 15 bases in between. DNA of the CDR3: TGTGCCAGCAGCTTAGCCGCGCAGCGGGGCATCTCTGGAAACACCATATATTTT. It specifies CASSLAAQRGISGNTIYF.

This clone was seen only a few times. This chain links TRBV30 with TRBJ2-1, with TRBD2 as a possible D gene (5 bases). The CDR3 length is 15 residues. With 5 bases removed from V and 8 bases from J, the gap between germline ends came to 22 bases. Per germline, CDR1 GTSNPN and CDR2 SVGIG (reference sequence). CDR3 DNA: TGTGCCTGGGCCCTATGGCGGGTCGACCCCCATGAGCAGTTCTTC. Amino acids: CAWALWRVDPHEQFF.

The V and J genes are TRBV2 and TRBJ2-5, with D hard to call. Trimming shortened V by 6 bases and J by 3 bases, and 11 bases separated the two germline ends. Looked up from germline, CDR1 is SNHLY and CDR2 is FYNNEI. This CDR3 contains 13 residues. The CDR3 bases are TGTGCCAGCAGCTTTGACACCGAAGAGACCCAGTACTTC. It is translated as CASSFDTEETQYF.

V and J are TRBV10-3 and TRBJ2-5, with 7 positions matching TRBD2. The germline V gene has CDR1 ENHRY and CDR2 SYGVKD. This CDR3 has 14 amino acids. V lost 6 bases, J lost 2 bases, and 6 bases stayed unmatched. CDR3 residues: CAISMGGGQETQYF. The CDR3 DNA sequence: TGTGCCATCAGCATGGGGGGGGGACAAGAGACCCAGTACTTC.

This chain links TRBV6-2 or TRBV6-3 with TRBJ1-5; 7 nucleotides line up with TRBD1. There are 18 residues in the CDR3. The ends lost 0 bases at V and 0 bases at J; junction bases unmatched: 8. From germline, CDR1 is MNHEY and CDR2 SVGEGT. CDR3 sequence reads: CASSYSMGQTSSNQPQHF. CDR3 in DNA: TGTGCCAGCAGTTACTCGATGGGACAGACTTCTAGCAATCAGCCCCAGCATTTT.

This clone was seen a single time. V and J are TRBV2 and TRBJ1-2, with D uncertain. This CDR3 region has 13 residues. V lost 4 bases to trimming and J lost 1 base, with 7 bases between them. Germline V gene sequence: CDR1 SNHLY, CDR2 FYNNEI. CDR3: CASSVRSNYGYTF. The CDR3 DNA sequence: TGTGCCAGCAGTGTACGGAGTAACTATGGCTACACCTTC. The full variable domain, in which reference TRBV2 and TRBJ1-2 provide the parts outside the CDR3, is EPEVTQTPSHQVTQMGQEVILRCVPISNHLYFYWYRQILGQKVEFLVSFYNNEISEKSEIFDDQFSVERPDGSNFTLKIRSTKLEDSAMYFCASSVRSNYGYTFGSGTRLTVV.

The genes are TRBV7-2 and TRBJ2-7, with D unclear. The length of the CDR3 is 14 residues. V gave up 1 base and J gave up 0 bases, with 7 bases separating them. Per germline, CDR1 SGHTA and CDR2 FQGNSA. CDR3 sequence: CASSLVLSSYEQYF. The DNA for the CDR3 is TGTGCCAGCAGCTTAGTGCTGAGCTCCTACGAGCAGTACTTC.